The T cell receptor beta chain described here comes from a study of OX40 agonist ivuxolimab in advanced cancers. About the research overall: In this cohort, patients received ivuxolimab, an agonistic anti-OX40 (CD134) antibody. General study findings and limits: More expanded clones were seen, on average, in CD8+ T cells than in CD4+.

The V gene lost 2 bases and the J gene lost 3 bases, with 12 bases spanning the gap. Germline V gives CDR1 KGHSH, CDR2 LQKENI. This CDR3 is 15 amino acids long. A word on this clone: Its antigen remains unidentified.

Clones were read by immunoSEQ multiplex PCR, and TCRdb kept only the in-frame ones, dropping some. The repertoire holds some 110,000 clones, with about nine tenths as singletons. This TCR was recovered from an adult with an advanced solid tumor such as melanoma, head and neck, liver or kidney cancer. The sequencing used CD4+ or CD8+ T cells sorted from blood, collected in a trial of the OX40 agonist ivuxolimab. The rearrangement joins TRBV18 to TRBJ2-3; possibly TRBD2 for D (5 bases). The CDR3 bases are TGTGCCAGCTCACCATCAACTAGTATGACAGATACGCAGTATTTT. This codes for CASSPSTSMTDTQYF.